Below are 16 T cell receptor beta chains sequenced from a single sample in a study of beta chain features in type 1 diabetes. The sequenced template was cDNA made from the entire isolated RNA. TCRdb's copy holds only in-frame clones and misses some; the assay was immunoSEQ multiplex PCR. Here the sample spans nearly 350,000 clones, 6.5% to 10% being singletons. Sequencing input: central memory CD4+ T cells from blood. These receptor sequences come from a woman aged 18-29 years in good health.

There are a few counts of this clone. The chain has TRBV5-1 and TRBJ2-5; the D gene is possibly TRBD1 (6 bases). CDR3 size: 14 residues. Deletions cut 4 bases from V and 5 bases from J, with 15 bases between. Germline loops: CDR1 SGHRS, CDR2 YFSETQ. CDR3 sequence: CASSAQGFRETQYF. The CDR3 DNA is TGCGCCAGCAGCGCCCAGGGGTTTCGGGAGACCCAGTACTTC.

This clone was counted ten times or more. V gene TRBV28 combines with J gene TRBJ2-1; TRBD2 aligns across 7 bases. The germline V gene has CDR1 MDHEN and CDR2 SYDVKM. The CDR3 has 14 amino acids. V shed 9 bases and J 9 bases; nucleotides not matched to a gene: 14. As DNA, the CDR3 is TGTGCCAGTTCCGGACTAGTCTGGGGCGGTGAGCAGTTCTTC. Translated, it gives CASSGLVWGGEQFF.

This clone was recorded many times. This sequence joins TRBV7-9 and TRBJ1-1, with D perhaps TRBD1 (6 bases). V was shortened by 4 bases and J by 5 bases, with 17 bases between the two germline ends. The CDR3 spans 15 residues. Germline CDR1 SEHNR, CDR2 FQNEAQ (reference sequence). The CDR3 sequence is CASSSPSQGQTEAFF. The CDR3 nucleotides read TGTGCCAGCAGCTCCCCGTCGCAGGGACAAACTGAAGCTTTCTTT.

The chain is built from TRBV4-3 and TRBJ2-7; 7 positions match TRBD1. The CDR3 extends over 13 amino acids. Germline loops: CDR1 LGHNA, CDR2 YSLEER. V dropped 4 bases and J dropped 2; count of bases not matched to a gene: 2. CDR3 nucleotides: TGCGCCAGCAGCCTTGGGACAGCCTACGAGCAGTACTTC. Translating gives CASSLGTAYEQYF.

As regards this clone: Other DNA sequences in the same sample also yield this CDR3. This chain joins TRBV14 and TRBJ1-5; no definite D call. The CDR3 covers 16 residues. V was cut by 3 bases and J by 2 bases, with 14 bases left in between. Germline lookup yields CDR1 SGHDN and CDR2 FVKESK. This CDR3 reads CASSHGRGKGNQPQHF. The CDR3 nucleotides read TGTGCCAGCAGCCACGGGCGGGGTAAGGGCAATCAGCCCCAGCATTTT.

This clone was seen at least ten times. DNA for the CDR3: TGCGCCAGCAGTCAATCGGAGACAGGGAACACTGAAGCTTTCTTT. Translation: CASSQSETGNTEAFF. The chain employs TRBV23-1 and TRBJ1-1; the D gene is possibly TRBD1 (6 bases). TRBV23-1 is an ORF for which the function is uncertain. The CDR3 extends over 15 amino acids. V lost 0 bases and J lost 1, with 9 bases in between.

This clone has just a few counts. The chain employs TRBV7-2 and TRBJ2-3; D is perhaps TRBD2 (5 bases). This CDR3 contains 16 residues. Trimming stripped 5 bases from V and 10 bases from J, with 25 bases between. Germline values: CDR1 SGHTA, CDR2 FQGNSA. CDR3 sequence reads: CASSDWVKARGSAQYF. CDR3 sequence (DNA): TGTGCCAGCAGCGATTGGGTCAAGGCGAGAGGGTCTGCGCAGTATTTT.

The chain links TRBV27 to TRBJ1-1; D uncertain. The CDR3 consists of 13 residues. Trimming pared 3 bases from V and 0 bases from J, leaving 5 bases between. Germline CDR1 reads MNHEY; CDR2 reads SMNVEV (reference sequence). DNA of the CDR3: TGTGCCAGCAGTTTTAATATGAACACTGAAGCTTTCTTT. Amino acids: CASSFNMNTEAFF.

This clone was seen a few times. The chain uses TRBV7-6 and TRBJ2-1, with 8 positions matching TRBD2. CDR3 length equals 16 residues. Germline CDR1 is SGHVS and CDR2 is FNYEAQ. V was pared by 6 bases and J by 4 bases, with 11 bases of the junction left unmatched. CDR3 loop: CASSSRGGLGYNEQFF. DNA for the CDR3: TGTGCCAGCAGTTCACGCGGGGGACTAGGTTACAATGAGCAGTTCTTC.

The gene calls are TRBV28 and TRBJ2-3; 9 nucleotides align to TRBD2. CDR1 is MDHEN, CDR2 SYDVKM, per germline. Trimming cost V 3 bases and J 5 bases; bases outside gene matches: 6. The CDR3 is made up of 15 amino acids. This CDR3 reads CASSFGLAGKDTQYF. In DNA, the CDR3 is TGTGCCAGCAGTTTCGGGCTAGCGGGGAAAGATACGCAGTATTTT.

This chain joins TRBV5-1 and TRBJ1-3, with D possibly being TRBD1 (5 bases). V dropped 4 bases and J dropped 4 bases, with 15 bases sitting between them. Germline-derived CDR1 and CDR2 are SGHRS and YFSETQ. CDR3 length: 15 residues. CDR3 residues: CASSGGGTRGNTIYF. For the CDR3, the DNA is TGCGCCAGCAGCGGTGGGGGTACCAGGGGAAACACCATATATTTT.

There are a few counts of this clone. The chain combines TRBV28 with TRBJ2-7, with D possibly TRBD1 on 6 matching bases. This CDR3 comprises 13 residues. Germline values: CDR1 MDHEN, CDR2 SYDVKM. V was pared by 6 bases and J by 2 bases, with 11 bases between. The chain's CDR3 is CASRPTGPYEQYF. The CDR3, as DNA: TGTGCCAGCAGGCCCACAGGGCCCTACGAGCAGTACTTC.

This clone was recorded a few times. This chain uses TRBV2 with TRBJ1-4; no definite D call. Trimming shortened V by 7 bases and J by 3 bases, and 9 bases separated the two germline ends. Germline values: CDR1 SNHLY, CDR2 FYNNEI. This CDR3 has 13 amino acids. CDR3 nucleotides: TGTGCCAGCATCCGGTGGGCTAATGAAAAACTGTTTTTT. It specifies CASIRWANEKLFF.

This rearrangement joins TRBV27 to TRBJ2-2; D gene ambiguous. Trimming took 5 bases from V and 1 from J, leaving 8 bases between them. CDR1 is MNHEY and CDR2 is SMNVEV in the germline V gene (reference sequence). The CDR3 totals 14 residues. CDR3 sequence: CASSPRRNTGELFF. The CDR3 DNA sequence: TGTGCCAGCAGTCCACGCCGGAACACCGGGGAGCTGTTTTTT.

The sample holds a few counts of this clone. The chain has TRBV6-5 and TRBJ2-3; tentative D call: TRBD2 (5 bases). Trimming stripped 8 bases from V and 5 bases from J, with 8 bases between. This CDR3 region has 11 residues. Germline V gives CDR1 MNHEY, CDR2 SVGAGI. In DNA, the CDR3 is TGTGCCAGCCGGGCGGGAGATACGCAGTATTTT. Translating gives CASRAGDTQYF.

Comments on this clone: The identical CDR3 is also encoded by other nucleotide sequences in the sample. The V gene is TRBV7-2, the J gene TRBJ2-7; D not certain. Germline values: CDR1 SGHTA, CDR2 FQGNSA. CDR3 length equals 14 residues. The V end was cut by 1 base, the J end by 2 bases, with 9 bases between. For the CDR3, the DNA is TGTGCCAGCAGCTTAGTTTCAGGCGCCTACGAGCAGTACTTC. It specifies CASSLVSGAYEQYF.